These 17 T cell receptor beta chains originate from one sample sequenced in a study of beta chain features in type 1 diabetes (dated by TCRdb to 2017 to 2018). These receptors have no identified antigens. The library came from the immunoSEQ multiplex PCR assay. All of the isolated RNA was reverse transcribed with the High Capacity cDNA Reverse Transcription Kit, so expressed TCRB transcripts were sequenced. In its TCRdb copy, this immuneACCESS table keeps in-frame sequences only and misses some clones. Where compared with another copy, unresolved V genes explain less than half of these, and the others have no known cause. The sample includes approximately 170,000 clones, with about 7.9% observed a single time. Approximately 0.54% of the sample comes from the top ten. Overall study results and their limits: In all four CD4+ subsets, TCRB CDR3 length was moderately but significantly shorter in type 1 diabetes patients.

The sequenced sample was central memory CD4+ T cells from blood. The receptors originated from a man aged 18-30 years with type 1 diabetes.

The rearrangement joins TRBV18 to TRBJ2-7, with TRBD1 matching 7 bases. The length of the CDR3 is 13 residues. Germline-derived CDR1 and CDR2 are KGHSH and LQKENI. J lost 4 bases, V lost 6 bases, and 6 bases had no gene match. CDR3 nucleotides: TGTGCCAGCTCGCTGGGACAGTATTACGAGCAGTACTTC. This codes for CASSLGQYYEQYF. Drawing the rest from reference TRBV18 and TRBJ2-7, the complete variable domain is NAGVMQNPRHLVRRRGQEARLRCSPMKGHSHVYWYRQLPEEGLKFMVYLQKENIIDESGMPKERFSAEFPKEGPSILRIQQVVRGDSAAYFCASSLGQYYEQYFGPGTRLTVT.

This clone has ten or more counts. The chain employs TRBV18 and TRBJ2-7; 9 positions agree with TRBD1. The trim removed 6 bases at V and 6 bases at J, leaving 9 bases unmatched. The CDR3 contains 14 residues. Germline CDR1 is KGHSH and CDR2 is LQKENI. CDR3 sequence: CASSGPGQGGEQYF. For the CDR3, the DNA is TGTGCCAGCTCCGGACCGGGACAGGGAGGCGAGCAGTACTTC.

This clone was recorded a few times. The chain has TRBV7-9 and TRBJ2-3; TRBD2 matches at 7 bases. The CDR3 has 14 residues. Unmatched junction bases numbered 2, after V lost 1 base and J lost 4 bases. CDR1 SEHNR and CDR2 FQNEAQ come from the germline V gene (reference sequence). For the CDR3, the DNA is TGTGCCAGCAGCTTAGTCACTAGCGCAGATACGCAGTATTTT. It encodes CASSLVTSADTQYF.

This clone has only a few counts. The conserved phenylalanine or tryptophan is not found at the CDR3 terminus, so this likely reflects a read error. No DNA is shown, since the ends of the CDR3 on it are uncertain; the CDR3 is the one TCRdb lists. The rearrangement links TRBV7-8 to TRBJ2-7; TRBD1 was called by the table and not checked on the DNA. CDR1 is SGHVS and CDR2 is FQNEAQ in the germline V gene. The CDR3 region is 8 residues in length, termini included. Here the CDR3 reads CASSLSQG.

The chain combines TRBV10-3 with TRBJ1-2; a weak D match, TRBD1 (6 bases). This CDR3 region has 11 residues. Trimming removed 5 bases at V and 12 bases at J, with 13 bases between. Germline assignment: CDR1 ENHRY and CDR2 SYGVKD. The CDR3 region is CAISSGTLNTF. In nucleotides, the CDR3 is TGTGCCATCAGTAGCGGGACATTGAACACCTTC.

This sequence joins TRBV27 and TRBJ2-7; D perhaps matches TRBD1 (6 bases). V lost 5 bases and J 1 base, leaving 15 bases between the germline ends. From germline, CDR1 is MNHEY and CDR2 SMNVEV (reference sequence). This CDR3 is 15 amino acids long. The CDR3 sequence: CASSTPRGISYEQYF. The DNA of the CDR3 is TGTGCCAGCAGTACCCCCAGGGGTATATCCTACGAGCAGTACTTC.

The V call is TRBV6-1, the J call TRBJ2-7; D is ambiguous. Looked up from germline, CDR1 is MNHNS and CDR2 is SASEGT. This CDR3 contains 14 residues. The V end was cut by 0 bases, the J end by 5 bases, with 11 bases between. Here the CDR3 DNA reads TGTGCCAGCAGTGAAGCGCCAGGAATCCACGAGCAGTACTTC. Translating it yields CASSEAPGIHEQYF.

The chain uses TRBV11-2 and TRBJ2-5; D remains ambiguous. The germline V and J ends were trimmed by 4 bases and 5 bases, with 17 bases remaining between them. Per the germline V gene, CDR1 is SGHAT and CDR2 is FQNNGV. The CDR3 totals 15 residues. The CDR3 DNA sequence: TGTGCCAGCAGCTCCTTAGTTCTGGTGAGGGAGACCCAGTACTTC. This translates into CASSSLVLVRETQYF.

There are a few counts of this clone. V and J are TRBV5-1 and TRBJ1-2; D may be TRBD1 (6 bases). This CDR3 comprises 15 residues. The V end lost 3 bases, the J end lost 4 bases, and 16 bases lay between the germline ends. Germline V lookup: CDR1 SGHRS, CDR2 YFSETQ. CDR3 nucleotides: TGCGCCAGCAGCTCGGACCCGGACAGTACCTATGGCTACACCTTC. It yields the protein CASSSDPDSTYGYTF.

The DNA for the CDR3 is TGTGCCAGCAGCCGACAGGGGGGGAGGAACAATGAGCAGTTCTTC. This translates into CASSRQGGRNNEQFF. V gene TRBV11-2 combines with J gene TRBJ2-1; TRBD1 matches at 9 bases. V was pared by 5 bases and J by 5 bases, with 7 bases of the junction left unmatched. The CDR3 covers 15 residues. Germline values: CDR1 SGHAT, CDR2 FQNNGV.

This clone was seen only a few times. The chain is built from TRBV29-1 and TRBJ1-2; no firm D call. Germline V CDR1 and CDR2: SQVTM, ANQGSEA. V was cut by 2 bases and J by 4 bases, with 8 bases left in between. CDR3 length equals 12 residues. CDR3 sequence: CSVERGGYGYTF. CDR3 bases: TGCAGCGTTGAACGGGGTGGCTATGGCTACACCTTC.

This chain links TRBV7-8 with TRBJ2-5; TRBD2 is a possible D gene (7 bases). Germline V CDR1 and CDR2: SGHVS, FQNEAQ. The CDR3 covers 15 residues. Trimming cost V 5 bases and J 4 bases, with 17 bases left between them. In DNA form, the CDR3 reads TGTGCCAGCAGCCGTGACGGGGGGCTGAGAGAGACCCAGTACTTC. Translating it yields CASSRDGGLRETQYF.

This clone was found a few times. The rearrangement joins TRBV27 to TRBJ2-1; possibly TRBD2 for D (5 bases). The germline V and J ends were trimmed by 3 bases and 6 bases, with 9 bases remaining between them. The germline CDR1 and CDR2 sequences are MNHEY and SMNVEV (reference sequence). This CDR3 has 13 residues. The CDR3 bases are TGTGCCAGCAGTTTCCGAGAGGGCAATGAGCAGTTCTTC. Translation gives CASSFREGNEQFF.

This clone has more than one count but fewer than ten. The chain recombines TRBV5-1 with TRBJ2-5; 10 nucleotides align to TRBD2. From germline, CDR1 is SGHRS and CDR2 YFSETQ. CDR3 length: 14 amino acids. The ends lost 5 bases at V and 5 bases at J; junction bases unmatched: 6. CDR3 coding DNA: TGCGCCAGCAGGGCGACTAGCGGGTTGGAGACCCAGTACTTC. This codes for CASRATSGLETQYF.

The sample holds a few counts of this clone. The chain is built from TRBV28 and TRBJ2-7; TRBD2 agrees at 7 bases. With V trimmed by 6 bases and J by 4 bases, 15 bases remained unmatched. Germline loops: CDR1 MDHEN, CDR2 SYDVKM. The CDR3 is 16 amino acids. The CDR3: CASRLTRASGRYEQYF. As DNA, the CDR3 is TGTGCCAGCAGGCTCACGCGGGCTAGCGGACGATACGAGCAGTACTTC.

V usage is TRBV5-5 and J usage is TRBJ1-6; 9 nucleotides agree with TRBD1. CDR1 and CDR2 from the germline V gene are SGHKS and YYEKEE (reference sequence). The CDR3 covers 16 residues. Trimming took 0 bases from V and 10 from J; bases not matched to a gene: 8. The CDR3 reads CASSLETGGMSSPLHF. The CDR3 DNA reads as TGTGCCAGCAGCTTGGAAACAGGGGGCATGAGCTCACCCCTCCACTTT.

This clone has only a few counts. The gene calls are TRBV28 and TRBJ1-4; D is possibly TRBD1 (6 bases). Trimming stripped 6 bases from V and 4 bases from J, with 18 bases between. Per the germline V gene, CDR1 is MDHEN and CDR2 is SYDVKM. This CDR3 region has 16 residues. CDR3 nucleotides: TGTGCCAGCAGCCCCGGCGGGGGGGGGCTTAATGAAAAACTGTTTTTT. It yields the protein CASSPGGGGLNEKLFF.